This T cell receptor beta chain is from a study of blood T cell repertoires in COVID-19. The CDR3 has 16 amino acids. Germline V gives CDR1 SNHLY, CDR2 FYNNEI. Trimming removed 2 bases at V and 2 bases at J, with 13 bases between. The method was immunoSEQ multiplex PCR; TCRdb's version includes in-frame clones alone and lacks a portion of them. The data contain almost 35,000 clones, roughly 90% of them singletons. This clone showed up just once. The TCR originated in a man aged 60 to 75 with active or convalescent COVID-19. Sequencing was done on a sample of peripheral blood. The chain is built from TRBV2 and TRBJ2-1; possible D gene TRBD2, 5 bases. Written as DNA, the CDR3 is TGTGCCAGCAGTGAATATCGGCTAGCCCCCTACAATGAGCAGTTCTTC. Its translation is CASSEYRLAPYNEQFF. The full variable domain, completed using reference TRBV2 and TRBJ2-1, is EPEVTQTPSHQVTQMGQEVILRCVPISNHLYFYWYRQILGQKVEFLVSFYNNEISEKSEIFDDQFSVERPDGSNFTLKIRSTKLEDSAMYFCASSEYRLAPYNEQFFGPGTRLTVL.